This entry is about one TCR beta chain. Its antigen is unidentified. The primer mix covered 54 TRBV segments and 13 TRBJ segments. Profiling relied on immunoSEQ multiplex PCR, and the TCRdb table lists in-frame clones only, not all of them. This table has about 73,000 clones, about 82% appearing once. The CDR3 totals 15 residues. The ends lost 4 bases at V and 2 bases at J; junction bases unmatched: 5. Germline loops: CDR1 SGHRS, CDR2 YFSETQ. The record originates from a study of T cell repertoires and HLA-DP antigens. Turning to the study itself: One stimulator alloantigen differed from self by one groove amino acid; the other by ten. Pre-culture CD4+ samples used 1,200 ng DNA versus around 220 ng for CD137+CD4+ sorts.

This chain joins TRBV5-1 and TRBJ2-1; 8 bases agree with TRBD1. The specimen was CD4+ T cells from PBMCs. The TCR sequence derives from a man aged 55 to 70 in good health and CMV-seronegative. The CDR3 DNA is TGCGCCAGCAGCCAAGGACAGGGACCCTACAATGAGCAGTTCTTC. Its translation: CASSQGQGPYNEQFF.